The clone carrying this T cell receptor (beta chain) was counted between two and nine times. This specimen belongs to a study of human T cells and chemical hapten exposure. The germline V and J ends were trimmed by 5 bases and 9 bases, with 8 bases remaining between them. This CDR3 is 12 amino acids long. The time point was: patch test 1, 2 weeks after DPC sensitization. Regarding treatment: therapeutic diphenylcyclopropenone sensitization with weekly scalp DPC. MiXCR was run by TCRdb on the RACE reads, yielding one entry per CDR3 protein. The sample includes about 340,000 distinct CDR3 sequences, approximately 6.9% of them seen just once.

The sequence was obtained from a woman in her late teens or twenties with alopecia areata. Some clones in this sample may be carry-over from other donors' samples. The source material was whole blood, sampled in connection with sensitization to the hapten diphenylcyclopropenone (DPC). The rearrangement links TRBV12-3 or TRBV12-4 to TRBJ1-6; maybe TRBD1 (5 bases). CDR3 residues: CASSRDRSPLHF. The DNA for the CDR3 is TGTGCCAGCAGTCGGGACCGTTCACCCCTCCACTTT.